Below, 5 T cell receptor beta chains from the same sample are listed, as sequenced in a study of blood T cell repertoires in COVID-19. The table came from immunoSEQ multiplex PCR; TCRdb's copy has only in-frame clones and leaves some out. The table shows about 300,000 clones, with roughly nine tenths occurring only once. The specimen was PBMCs or T cells enriched from blood (not recorded which). The source is a man between 60 and 70 years old who had recovered from COVID-19.

The chain combines TRBV19 with TRBJ1-1, with TRBD1 matching 9 bases. This CDR3 is 13 amino acids long. With 6 bases clipped from V and 5 bases from J, the junction kept 4 bases outside the gene matches. CDR1 and CDR2 (germline): LNHDA, SQIVND (reference sequence). The CDR3 nucleotides are TGTGCCAGTAGCTTCGACAGGGGGACTGAAGCTTTCTTT. Its protein product is CASSFDRGTEAFF.

This clone has only one observation. This chain joins TRBV7-9 and TRBJ2-2; 7 nucleotides line up with TRBD1. The CDR3 is 14 residues long. The germline V gene encodes CDR1 SEHNR and CDR2 FQNEAQ (reference sequence). The V gene end was trimmed by 5 bases and the J gene end by 6 bases; junction bases not matched to a gene: 6. CDR3 region: CASSPRGSAGELFF. CDR3 coding DNA: TGTGCCAGCAGCCCCAGGGGGTCGGCCGGGGAGCTGTTTTTT.

The chain recombines TRBV5-1 with TRBJ2-5; D is ambiguous. The CDR3 covers 14 residues. CDR1 SGHRS and CDR2 YFSETQ come from the germline V gene. Between the trimmed V and J ends, which lost 4 bases and 1 base, there was a span of 11 bases. CDR3 DNA sequence: TGCGCCAGCAGCGTTGCGCAACCCCAAGAGACCCAGTACTTC. This sequence encodes CASSVAQPQETQYF.

This clone was observed a single time. This rearrangement joins TRBV7-9 to TRBJ2-1, with 13 bases aligning to TRBD2. The CDR3 length is 15 residues. V lost 5 bases to trimming and J lost 8 bases; unmatched junction nucleotides: 6. From germline, CDR1 is SEHNR and CDR2 FQNEAQ (reference sequence). CDR3 sequence (DNA): TGTGCCAGCAGCAAACTAGCGGGAGGGGTCGATGAGCAGTTCTTC. Amino acids: CASSKLAGGVDEQFF.

The gene calls are TRBV24-1 and TRBJ2-2, with 7 bases lining up with TRBD1. The CDR3 sequence is 13 residues long. CDR1 is KGHDR and CDR2 is SFDVKD in the germline V gene. Trimming at V came to 4 bases and at J to 6 bases, leaving 1 base not matched to a gene. DNA of the CDR3: TGTGCCACCAGTGACCAGGGGGCCGGGGAGCTGTTTTTT. This encodes CATSDQGAGELFF.